Only one count was recorded for the clone carrying this TCR beta chain. The source of the sample is a study of blood T cell repertoires in COVID-19. The protocol was immunoSEQ multiplex PCR, while the TCRdb copy is restricted to in-frame clones and leaves out a portion. This table has 37,000 or so clones, 88% appearing once. Germline V gene sequence: CDR1 MDHEN, CDR2 SYDVKM. The CDR3 covers 13 residues. With 3 bases removed from V and 1 base from J, the gap between germline ends came to 6 bases. Sequenced sample: peripheral blood. This chain joins TRBV28 and TRBJ1-1, with D unclear. The receptor comes from a man in his sixties with active COVID-19. This CDR3 reads CASSFGRNTEAFF. The CDR3 DNA reads TGTGCCAGCAGTTTTGGCAGGAACACTGAAGCTTTCTTT.